This is a list of T cell receptor beta chains from one sample in a study of blood T cell repertoires in COVID-19. Some clones are missing from TCRdb's copy, which holds only in-frame ones; the method was immunoSEQ multiplex PCR. The table includes approximately 120,000 clones, 85% detected once. Sequenced: peripheral blood. The receptor set was obtained from an elderly man with active or convalescent COVID-19. CDR3s include the opening cysteine and the closing phenylalanine or tryptophan. Fields, in order: D gene, V gene, J gene, clone size, CDR3 protein, CDR3 DNA. The D gene is left open where the match is weak. Some rows mark clone size as missing; the rest say once, few, many or name a class of expanded clone.

.	TRBV19	TRBJ2-7	.	CASSPKAGYEQYF	TGTGCCAGTAGCCCCAAGGCAGGCTACGAGCAGTACTTC
.	TRBV13	TRBJ1-3	.	CASSFRDTGDGNTIYF	TGTGCCAGCAGCTTCCGGGACACTGGTGATGGAAACACCATATATTTT
TRBD2	TRBV5-1	TRBJ2-3	.	CASSSSGGGGTQYF	TGCGCCAGCAGCTCTAGCGGGGGCGGCGGGACGCAGTATTTT
.	TRBV27	TRBJ1-5	.	CASSSYRDAQPQHF	TGTGCCAGCAGTTCCTACAGGGACGCTCAGCCCCAGCATTTT
TRBD2	TRBV7-9	TRBJ2-5	.	CASSLVAGVQETQYF	TGTGCCAGCAGCTTAGTTGCGGGGGTTCAAGAGACCCAGTACTTC
.	TRBV5-1	TRBJ1-4	.	CASNLGATTNEKLFF	TGCGCCAGCAACCTAGGAGCGACAACTAATGAAAAACTGTTTTTT
TRBD2	TRBV5-4	TRBJ2-7	.	CASSTLGGSLEQYF	TGTGCCAGCAGCACGTTGGGGGGGTCTTTAGAGCAGTACTTC
.	TRBV27	TRBJ1-1	.	CASSLSFLGAVEAFF	TGTGCCAGCAGTTTATCGTTCTTGGGGGCGGTTGAAGCTTTCTTT
TRBD1	TRBV24-1	TRBJ1-5	.	CATSDPGQGSADQPQHF	TGTGCCACCAGTGACCCGGGACAGGGGTCGGCGGATCAGCCCCAGCATTTT
TRBD1	TRBV5-1	TRBJ1-4	.	CASTLQGAGEKLFF	TGCGCCAGCACCCTCCAGGGGGCTGGTGAAAAACTGTTTTTT
.	TRBV11-2	TRBJ1-1	.	CASSTQTENTEAFF	TGTGCCAGCAGCACTCAGACAGAGAACACTGAAGCTTTCTTT
.	TRBV12-3/TRBV12-4	TRBJ2-5	.	CASSIGQKETQYF	TGTGCCAGCAGTATCGGACAGAAAGAGACCCAGTACTTC
TRBD2	TRBV3-1/TRBV3-2	TRBJ2-1	.	CASSQGGLAVSYNEQFF	TGTGCCAGCAGCCAAGGCGGCCTAGCGGTTTCCTACAATGAGCAGTTCTTC
.	TRBV6-5	TRBJ2-3	.	CASSDRSSTDTQYF	TGTGCCAGCAGCGATAGGAGTAGCACAGATACGCAGTATTTT
.	TRBV21-1	TRBJ1-2	once	CASSKAPAAKGVHGYTF	TGTGCCAGCAGCAAAGCTCCAGCAGCAAAAGGGGTACATGGCTACACCTTC
.	TRBV7-8	TRBJ2-5	.	CASSLGGGAVETQYF	TGTGCCAGCAGCTTAGGAGGGGGGGCTGTAGAGACCCAGTACTTC
TRBD1	TRBV19	TRBJ2-4	.	CASSIWQGASKNIQYF	TGTGCCAGTAGTATATGGCAGGGGGCGTCCAAAAACATTCAGTACTTC
TRBD1	TRBV6-1	TRBJ1-3	once	CASSEGGQPISGNTIYF	TGTGCCAGCAGTGAAGGGGGACAGCCGATCTCTGGAAACACCATATATTTT
.	TRBV6-5	TRBJ1-2	.	CASSYRTDSYGYTF	TGTGCCAGCAGTTACCGCACGGACTCCTATGGCTACACCTTC
TRBD2	TRBV7-3	TRBJ2-1	.	CASSLTGSSGGFGEQFF	TGTGCCAGCAGCTTAACGGGTAGTAGCGGGGGCTTTGGTGAGCAGTTCTTC
TRBD1	TRBV28	TRBJ1-4	.	CASSPSGTGAGKLFF	TGTGCCAGCAGTCCCTCGGGGACAGGGGCCGGAAAACTGTTTTTT
.	TRBV10-3	TRBJ1-5	few	CAISEGTRTSNQPQHF	TGTGCCATCAGTGAGGGGACACGGACTAGCAATCAGCCCCAGCATTTT
.	TRBV11-3	TRBJ2-7	.	CASSLSGTYEQYF	TGTGCCAGCAGCTTATCCGGGACCTACGAGCAGTACTTC
.	TRBV27	TRBJ1-6	.	CASSLSLGLSGSPLHF	TGTGCCAGCAGTTTATCATTAGGGCTAAGCGGGTCACCCCTCCACTTT
TRBD1	TRBV12-5	TRBJ2-2	.	CASGSLGTGIGELFF	TGTGCTAGTGGTTCCCTTGGGACAGGTATAGGGGAGCTGTTTTTT
TRBD2	TRBV7-9	TRBJ2-1	.	CASSPGSGRALYEFF	TGTGCCAGCAGCCCAGGAAGCGGGAGGGCCTTATACGAGTTCTTC
.	TRBV7-3	TRBJ2-2	.	CASSSQRAGELFF	TGTGCCAGCAGCTCGCAGAGGGCCGGGGAGCTGTTTTTT
.	TRBV29-1	TRBJ1-1	.	CSVGGSHNTEAFF	TGCAGCGTTGGGGGCAGTCATAACACTGAAGCTTTCTTT
.	TRBV6-2/TRBV6-3	TRBJ2-2	.	CASSYFRVGTGELFF	TGTGCCAGCAGTTACTTCAGGGTGGGCACCGGGGAGCTGTTTTTT
TRBD2	TRBV6-6	TRBJ2-2	.	CASSRQGTSGKNTGELFF	TGTGCCAGCAGCCGACAGGGGACTAGCGGGAAGAACACCGGGGAGCTGTTTTTT
TRBD1	TRBV29-1	TRBJ1-2	once	CSVLTGVYGYTF	TGCAGCGTTCTAACAGGGGTTTATGGCTACACCTTC
.	TRBV21-1	TRBJ2-2	.	CASNRDRAAGELFF	TGTGCCAGTAACCGGGACAGGGCGGCCGGGGAGCTGTTTTTT
.	TRBV11-2	TRBJ1-2	.	CASSLVSGTYGYTF	TGTGCCAGCAGCTTAGTCTCGGGAACCTATGGCTACACCTTC
TRBD1	TRBV7-8	TRBJ2-6	.	CASSLARFRGSSPGANVLTF	TGTGCCAGCAGCTTAGCGCGTTTCAGGGGGTCTTCTCCTGGGGCCAACGTCCTGACTTTC
.	TRBV6-5	TRBJ1-1	.	CASIYDRNTEAFF	TGTGCCAGCATTTATGACAGGAACACTGAAGCTTTCTTT
.	TRBV11-3	TRBJ2-3	.	CASSLGGPPDTQYF	TGTGCCAGCAGCTTGGGGGGGCCCCCAGATACGCAGTATTTT
TRBD2	TRBV4-2	TRBJ2-1	.	CASSQGAGGGNEQFF	TGTGCCAGCAGCCAGGGTGCGGGGGGAGGCAATGAGCAGTTCTTC
.	TRBV7-8	TRBJ1-1	.	CASSLTGRERVNTEAFF	TGTGCCAGCAGCCTTACGGGCCGGGAGAGGGTGAACACTGAAGCTTTCTTT